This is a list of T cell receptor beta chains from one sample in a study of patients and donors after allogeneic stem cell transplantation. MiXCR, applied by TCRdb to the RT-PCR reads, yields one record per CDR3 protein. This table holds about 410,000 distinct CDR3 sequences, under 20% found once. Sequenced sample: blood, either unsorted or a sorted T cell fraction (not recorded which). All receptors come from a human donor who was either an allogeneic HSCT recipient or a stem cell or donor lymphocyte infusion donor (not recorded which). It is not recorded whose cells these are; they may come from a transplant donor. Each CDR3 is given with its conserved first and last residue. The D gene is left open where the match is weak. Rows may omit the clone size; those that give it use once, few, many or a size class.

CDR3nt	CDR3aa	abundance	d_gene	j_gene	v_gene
TGTGCCAGCAGCGAGGGGTGGAATCAGCCCCAGCATTTT	CASSEGWNQPQHF	NA	NA	TRBJ1-5	TRBV14
TGTGCCAGCAGTTTAACAGGGGTAAATTCACCCCTCCACTTT	CASSLTGVNSPLHF	many	TRBD1	TRBJ1-6	TRBV12-3/TRBV12-4
TGTGCCAGCAGCCGTACCCAGGAGGGCTACACCTTC	CASSRTQEGYTF	few	NA	TRBJ1-2	TRBV13
TGTGCCAGCAGCTTGGTCTGGGGTCGTACGAACACTGAAGCTTTCTTT	CASSLVWGRTNTEAFF	few	NA	TRBJ1-1	TRBV5-6
TGTGCCAGCAGCCCTATTAGCGGGAGTACCTACAATGAGCAGTTCTTC	CASSPISGSTYNEQFF	NA	TRBD2	TRBJ2-1	TRBV7-3
TGTGCCAGCAGCCTACGCCTACCCGGACACCCTAGCAATCAGCCCCAGCATTTT	CASSLRLPGHPSNQPQHF	NA	NA	TRBJ1-5	TRBV3-1
TGTGCCATCAGTGGGGGACCTGGCACCGGGGAGCTGTTTTTT	CAISGGPGTGELFF	NA	NA	TRBJ2-2	TRBV10-3
TGTGCCATCAGTGAAGCCGGGACTAGCGGATACAATGAGCAGTTCTTC	CAISEAGTSGYNEQFF	many	TRBD2	TRBJ2-1	TRBV10-3
TGTGCCAGCAGTCGTCAGACTAGCGGGGGCACAGATACGCAGTATTTT	CASSRQTSGGTDTQYF	NA	TRBD2	TRBJ2-3	TRBV6-1
TGCAGTGCTAGAGTTGTTGGACTAGCGGCCGGCGCCAACGTCCTGACTTTC	CSARVVGLAAGANVLTF	NA	TRBD2	TRBJ2-6	TRBV20-1
TGCGCCAGCAGCCGTAGACAGGGGAGGGCCTACGAGCAGTACTTC	CASSRRQGRAYEQYF	NA	NA	TRBJ2-7	TRBV4-1
TGCAGTGCTAGAGATCCTAGCGGGGGTTACAATGAGCAGTTCTTC	CSARDPSGGYNEQFF	NA	TRBD2	TRBJ2-1	TRBV20-1
TGTGCCAGCAGTTTAAAGAATGAAGCTTTCTTT	CASSLKNEAFF	NA	NA	TRBJ1-1	TRBV28
TGTGCCAGCAGGGTACAGGGGGCACGGGAGACCCAGTACTTC	CASRVQGARETQYF	NA	TRBD1	TRBJ2-5	TRBV6-1
TGTGCCAGCAGCCAACTAGCGGGAGGGTTTGCAGATACGCAGTATTTT	CASSQLAGGFADTQYF	NA	TRBD2	TRBJ2-3	TRBV4-2
TGTGCCACCGAACGTGACAGGGGGCCCCAGGAGACCCAGTACTTC	CATERDRGPQETQYF	NA	TRBD1	TRBJ2-5	TRBV15